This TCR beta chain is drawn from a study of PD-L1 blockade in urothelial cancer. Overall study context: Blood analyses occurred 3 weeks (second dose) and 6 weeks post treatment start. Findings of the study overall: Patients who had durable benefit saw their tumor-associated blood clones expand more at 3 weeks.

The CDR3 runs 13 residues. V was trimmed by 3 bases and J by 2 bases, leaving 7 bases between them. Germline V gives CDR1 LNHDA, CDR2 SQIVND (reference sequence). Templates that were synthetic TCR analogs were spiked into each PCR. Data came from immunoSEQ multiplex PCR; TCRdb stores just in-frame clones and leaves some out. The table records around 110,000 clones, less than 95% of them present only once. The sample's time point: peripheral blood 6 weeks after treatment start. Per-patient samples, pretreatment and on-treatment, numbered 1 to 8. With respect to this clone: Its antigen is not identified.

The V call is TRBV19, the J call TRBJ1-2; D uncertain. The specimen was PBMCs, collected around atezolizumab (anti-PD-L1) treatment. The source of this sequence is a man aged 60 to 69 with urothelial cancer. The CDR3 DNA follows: TGTGCCAGTAGTATTGCGGAAAACTATGGCTACACCTTC. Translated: CASSIAENYGYTF.